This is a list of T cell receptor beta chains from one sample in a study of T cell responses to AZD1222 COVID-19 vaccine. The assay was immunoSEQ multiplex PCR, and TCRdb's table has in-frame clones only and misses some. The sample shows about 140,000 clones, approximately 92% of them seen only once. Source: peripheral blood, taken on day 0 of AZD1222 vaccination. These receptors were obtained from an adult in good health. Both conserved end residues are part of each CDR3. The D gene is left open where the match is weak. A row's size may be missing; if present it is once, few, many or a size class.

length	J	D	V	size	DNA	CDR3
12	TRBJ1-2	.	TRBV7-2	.	TGTGCCAGCAGCTTCGCCACGTATGGCTACACCTTC	CASSFATYGYTF
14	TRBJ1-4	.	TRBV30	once	TGTGCCTGGAAAACAGGAGTAGATATTGAAAAACTGTTTTTT	CAWKTGVDIEKLFF
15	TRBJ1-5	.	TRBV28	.	TGTGCCAGCAGTTTAGATCTGGGGGCTGGTCAGCCCCAGCATTTT	CASSLDLGAGQPQHF
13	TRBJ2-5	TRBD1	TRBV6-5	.	TGTGCCAGCAGCCGTGGGACAGGGGGGACCCAGTACTTC	CASSRGTGGTQYF
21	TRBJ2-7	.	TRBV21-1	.	TGTGCCAGCAGCAAAGCGCTATGTGGTACTAGCGGGAGGCAGCCATACTACGAGCAGTACTTC	CASSKALCGTSGRQPYYEQYF
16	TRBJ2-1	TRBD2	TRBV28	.	TGTGCCAGCAGTCTTTTAGCGGGCACCCGGGGAAATGAGCAGTTCTTC	CASSLLAGTRGNEQFF
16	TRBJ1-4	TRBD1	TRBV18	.	TGTGCCAGCTCACAACAGGGGGCGCGGAGTAATGAAAAACTGTTTTTT	CASSQQGARSNEKLFF
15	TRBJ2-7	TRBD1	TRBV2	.	TGTGCCAGCAGAGGAGTACGGGACAGGGGCTACGAGCAGTACTTC	CASRGVRDRGYEQYF
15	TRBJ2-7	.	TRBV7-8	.	TGTGCCAGCAGCTTAGGGACCTCTCCGTCGGGCGAGCAGTACTTC	CASSLGTSPSGEQYF
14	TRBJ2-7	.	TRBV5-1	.	TGCGCCAGCAGCTCCCCCGGGACGGAAGACGAGCAGTACTTC	CASSSPGTEDEQYF
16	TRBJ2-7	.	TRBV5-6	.	TGTGCCAGCAGCTTAGGGGGAACCGGGACATCTTACGAGCAGTACTTC	CASSLGGTGTSYEQYF
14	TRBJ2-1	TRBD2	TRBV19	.	TGTGCCAGTAGACAGACGGGGGGAGACAATGAGCAGTTCTTC	CASRQTGGDNEQFF
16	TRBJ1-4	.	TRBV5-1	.	TGCGCCAGCAGCTTGATCGGGGTCTCCCCGGCGGAAAAACTGTTTTTT	CASSLIGVSPAEKLFF
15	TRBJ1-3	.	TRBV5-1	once	TGCGCCAGCAGCGGGGGGGCACCCTCTGGAAACACCATATATTTT	CASSGGAPSGNTIYF
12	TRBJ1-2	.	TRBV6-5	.	TGTGCCAGCAGTTACGATAACTATGGCTACACCTTC	CASSYDNYGYTF
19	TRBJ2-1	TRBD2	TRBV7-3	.	TGTGCCAGCAGCTCGGGACCCCTTATAGCGGGGCCTGCCTACAATGAGCAGTTCTTC	CASSSGPLIAGPAYNEQFF
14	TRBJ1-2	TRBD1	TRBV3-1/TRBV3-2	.	TGTGCCAGCAGCCAAGAGGACAGGGGGCTTTGGCACACCTTC	CASSQEDRGLWHTF
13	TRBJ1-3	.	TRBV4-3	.	TGCGCCAGCAGCCAAGACCCTGGAAACACCATATATTTT	CASSQDPGNTIYF
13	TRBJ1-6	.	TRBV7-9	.	TGTGCCAGCACCATGGACAGCCAGTCACCCCTCCACTTT	CASTMDSQSPLHF
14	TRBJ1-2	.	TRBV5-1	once	TGCGCCAGCAGCCTCCCGGCAGGGAGCCATGGCTACACCTTC	CASSLPAGSHGYTF
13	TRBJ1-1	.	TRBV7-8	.	TGTGCCAGCAGCACGCAATCTTACACTGAAGCTTTCTTT	CASSTQSYTEAFF
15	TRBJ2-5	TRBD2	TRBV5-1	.	TGCGCCAGCAGCTTGAGCGGGGGGGCCGTGGAGACCCAGTACTTC	CASSLSGGAVETQYF
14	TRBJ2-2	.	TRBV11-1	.	TGTGCCAGCAGCTCCCAAGAAAACACCGGGGAGCTGTTTTTT	CASSSQENTGELFF
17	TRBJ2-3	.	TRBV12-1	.	TGTGCCAGCAGCTTCTTAGGAGAGGCGATTAGCACAGATACGCAGTATTTT	CASSFLGEAISTDTQYF
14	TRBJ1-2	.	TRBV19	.	TGTGCCAGTAGTATAGTGGCCGCTCGGTATGGCTACACCTTC	CASSIVAARYGYTF
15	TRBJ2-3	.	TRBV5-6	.	TGTGCCAGCAGCCGAAGGTGGGGGAGCGGGGATACGCAGTATTTT	CASSRRWGSGDTQYF
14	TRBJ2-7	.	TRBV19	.	TGTGCCAGTAGTTTTGGACCGGGATCCTACGAGCAGTACTTC	CASSFGPGSYEQYF
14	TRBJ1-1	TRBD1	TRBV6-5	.	TGTGCCAGCAGGGTCGACAGGGGGCAAATTGAAGCTTTCTTT	CASRVDRGQIEAFF
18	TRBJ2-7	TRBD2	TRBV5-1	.	TGCGCCAGCAGCTTGGAGGGGGCGGTAGCGGGAGCCACCCCCGAGCAGTACTTC	CASSLEGAVAGATPEQYF
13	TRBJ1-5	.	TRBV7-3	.	TGTGCCAGCAGCTTAGCGTTTGGTCAGCCCCAGCATTTT	CASSLAFGQPQHF
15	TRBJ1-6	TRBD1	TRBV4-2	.	TGTGCCAGCAGCCAAGAAGGGGACAGCAATTCACCCCTCCACTTT	CASSQEGDSNSPLHF
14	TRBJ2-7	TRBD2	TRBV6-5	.	TGTGCCAGCAGTTCCCCGGGGGGGGGTCACGAGCAGTACTTC	CASSSPGGGHEQYF